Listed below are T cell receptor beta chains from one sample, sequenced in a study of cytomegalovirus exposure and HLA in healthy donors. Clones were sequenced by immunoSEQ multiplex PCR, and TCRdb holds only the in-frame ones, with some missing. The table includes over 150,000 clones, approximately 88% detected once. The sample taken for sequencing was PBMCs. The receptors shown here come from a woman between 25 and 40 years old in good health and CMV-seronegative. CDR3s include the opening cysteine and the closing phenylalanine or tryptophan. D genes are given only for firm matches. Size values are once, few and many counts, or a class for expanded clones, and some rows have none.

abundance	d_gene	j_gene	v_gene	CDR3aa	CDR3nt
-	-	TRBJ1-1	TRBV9	CASSVEGVNTEAFF	TGTGCCAGCAGCGTAGAGGGGGTGAACACTGAAGCTTTCTTT
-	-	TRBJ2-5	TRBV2	CASKTVLGVSQETQYF	TGTGCCAGCAAAACGGTGCTAGGCGTAAGTCAAGAGACCCAGTACTTC
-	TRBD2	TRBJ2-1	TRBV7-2	CASSLSSGSRNEQFF	TGTGCCAGCAGCTTAAGCAGCGGGAGTCGTAATGAGCAGTTCTTC
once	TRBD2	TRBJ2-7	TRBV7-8	CASSSVQAGGPYEQYF	TGTGCCAGCAGCTCGGTCCAAGCGGGAGGGCCCTACGAGCAGTACTTC
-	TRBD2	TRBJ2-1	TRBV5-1	CASSLALAGANIYNEQFF	TGCGCCAGCAGCTTAGCACTAGCGGGGGCCAACATCTACAATGAGCAGTTCTTC
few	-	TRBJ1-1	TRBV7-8	CASSHTVYEAFF	TGTGCCAGCAGCCACACAGTCTATGAAGCTTTCTTT
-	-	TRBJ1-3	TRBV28	CASSGSTGPSSGNTIYF	TGTGCCAGCAGCGGCTCGACAGGCCCGTCCTCTGGAAACACCATATATTTT
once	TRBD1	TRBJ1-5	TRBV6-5	CASIKATGPRKPQHF	TGTGCCAGCATCAAGGCGACAGGGCCCCGTAAGCCCCAGCATTTT
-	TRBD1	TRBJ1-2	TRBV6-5	CASRPGQGARWGYTF	TGTGCCAGCAGACCGGGACAGGGGGCGCGTTGGGGCTACACCTTC
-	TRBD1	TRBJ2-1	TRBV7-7	CASSLTGSSYNEQFF	TGTGCCAGCAGCCTGACAGGGAGCTCCTACAATGAGCAGTTCTTC
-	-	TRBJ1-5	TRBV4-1	CASSQGGGLSNQPQHF	TGCGCCAGCAGCCAAGGGGGGGGGCTTTCCAATCAGCCCCAGCATTTT
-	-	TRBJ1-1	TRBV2	CASSDPRGNTEAFF	TGTGCCAGCAGTGATCCCCGAGGTAACACTGAAGCTTTCTTT
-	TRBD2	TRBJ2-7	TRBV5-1	CASSLDLSGGAYEQYF	TGCGCCAGCAGCTTGGACTTGAGCGGGGGGGCCTACGAGCAGTACTTC
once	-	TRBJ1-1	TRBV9	CASSVVWGLGVDTEAFF	TGTGCCAGCAGCGTAGTTTGGGGGCTGGGCGTGGACACTGAAGCTTTCTTT
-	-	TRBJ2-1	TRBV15	CATSRDLVYNEQFF	TGTGCCACCAGCAGAGATCTAGTCTACAATGAGCAGTTCTTC
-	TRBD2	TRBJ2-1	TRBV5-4	CASRSGLAGGGNEQFF	TGTGCCAGCAGATCGGGACTAGCGGGAGGGGGCAATGAGCAGTTCTTC
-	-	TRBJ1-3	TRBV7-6	CASSLGPGSGNTIYF	TGTGCCAGCAGCTTAGGCCCCGGGTCTGGAAACACCATATATTTT
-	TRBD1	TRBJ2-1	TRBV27	CASSFNRGHEQFF	TGTGCCAGCAGCTTTAACAGGGGGCATGAGCAGTTCTTC
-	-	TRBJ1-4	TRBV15	CATSGENLGDEKLFF	TGTGCCACCAGTGGGGAGAATTTAGGAGATGAAAAACTGTTTTTT
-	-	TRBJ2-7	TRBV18	CASSPPEGLAYEQYF	TGTGCCAGCTCACCACCGGAAGGCCTAGCCTACGAGCAGTACTTC
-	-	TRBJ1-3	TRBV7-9	CASSLRGQVHSGNTIYF	TGTGCCAGCAGCTTAAGGGGACAAGTTCACTCTGGAAACACCATATATTTT
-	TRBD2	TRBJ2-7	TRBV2	CASRASGKYF	TGTGCCAGCAGGGCTAGCGGGAAGTACTTC
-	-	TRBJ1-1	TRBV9	CASSPSGGTEAFF	TGTGCCAGCAGCCCATCGGGGGGTACTGAAGCTTTCTTT
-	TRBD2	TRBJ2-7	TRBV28	CASSFVGRAYEQYF	TGTGCCAGCAGTTTCGTCGGGAGGGCCTACGAGCAGTACTTC
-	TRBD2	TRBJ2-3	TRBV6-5	CASSSLSGSFTDTQYF	TGTGCCAGCAGTTCCCTCAGCGGGAGTTTCACAGATACGCAGTATTTT
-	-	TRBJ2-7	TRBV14	CASSQRRGSYEQYF	TGTGCCAGCAGCCAACGTAGGGGATCTTACGAGCAGTACTTC
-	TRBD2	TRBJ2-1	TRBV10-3	CASAGSGRGNEQFF	TGTGCCAGCGCGGGGAGCGGGAGAGGAAATGAGCAGTTCTTC
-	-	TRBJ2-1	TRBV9	CASSVGSELSSNEQFF	TGTGCCAGCAGCGTAGGGTCGGAGCTCTCGTCCAATGAGCAGTTCTTC